One sample yielded the 11 T cell receptor beta chains listed below, sequenced in a study of blood T cell repertoires in COVID-19. Generated by immunoSEQ multiplex PCR, the TCRdb table keeps only in-frame clones and is missing some. The sample yields about 310,000 clones, roughly nine tenths seen once. The sample was peripheral blood. The source of these receptors is a young man with active or convalescent COVID-19.

The rearrangement links TRBV28 to TRBJ2-7; 10 bases map to TRBD1. The junction had 9 bases not matched to a gene; V was cut back by 6 bases and J by 1 base. This CDR3 region has 16 residues. Germline CDR1 and CDR2: MDHEN and SYDVKM. CDR3 sequence reads: CASSDPGTGVSYEQYF. The CDR3 DNA sequence: TGTGCCAGCAGCGATCCCGGGACAGGGGTTTCCTACGAGCAGTACTTC.

This sequence joins TRBV5-1 and TRBJ2-1, with a tentative D call TRBD1 (5 bases). The germline V gene has CDR1 SGHRS and CDR2 YFSETQ. V was cut by 4 bases and J by 4 bases, with 12 bases left in between. There are 14 residues in the CDR3. CDR3 DNA sequence: TGCGCCAGCAGCGGCGACAGCACATACAATGAGCAGTTCTTC. Amino acids: CASSGDSTYNEQFF.

This clone was detected once. The chain is built from TRBV6-2 or TRBV6-3 and TRBJ1-3; D is possibly TRBD1 (5 bases). The CDR3 has 14 amino acids. In germline, CDR1 is MNHEY, CDR2 SVGEGT. Between the trimmed V and J ends, which lost 2 bases and 4 bases, there was a span of 9 bases. The CDR3 loop is CASSYRGSGNTIYF. CDR3 nucleotides: TGTGCCAGCAGTTACCGGGGGTCCGGAAACACCATATATTTT.

CDR3: CASSFEGDYGYTF. CDR3 in DNA: TGTGCCAGCAGTTTTGAGGGGGACTATGGCTACACCTTC. This sequence joins TRBV28 and TRBJ1-2; possible D gene TRBD1, 6 bases. The CDR3 runs 13 residues. V was clipped by 3 bases and J by 3 bases, with 8 bases between them. Germline values: CDR1 MDHEN, CDR2 SYDVKM.

This chain links TRBV5-1 with TRBJ1-4; TRBD1 aligns across 7 bases. V lost 8 bases to trimming and J lost 2 bases; unmatched junction nucleotides: 6. The CDR3 has 14 residues. Germline V gene sequence: CDR1 SGHRS, CDR2 YFSETQ. CDR3 sequence (DNA): TGCGCCAGTTCAGGGGGTTCGACTAATGAAAAACTGTTTTTT. As protein: CASSGGSTNEKLFF.

This chain joins TRBV6-5 and TRBJ1-5; 9 positions match TRBD1. The CDR3 runs 15 residues. Per germline, CDR1 MNHEY and CDR2 SVGAGI. V lost 6 bases to trimming and J lost 5 bases; unmatched junction nucleotides: 8. DNA of the CDR3: TGTGCCAGCAGATATGGACAGGGGCGAGATCAGCCCCAGCATTTT. It specifies CASRYGQGRDQPQHF.

This clone occurred a few times. The chain is built from TRBV2 and TRBJ2-5; no clear D gene. Germline CDR1 SNHLY, CDR2 FYNNEI. Trimming took off 8 bases at V and 2 bases at J, with 6 bases between the two ends. The CDR3 is 11 amino acids. CDR3: CASARQETQYF. DNA of the CDR3: TGTGCCAGCGCGAGACAAGAGACCCAGTACTTC.

The V call is TRBV4-3, the J call TRBJ2-3, with 7 bases matching TRBD2. The V gene end was trimmed by 1 base and the J gene end by 2 bases; junction bases not matched to a gene: 3. Germline V gene lookup returns CDR1 LGHNA and CDR2 YSLEER. This CDR3 is built from 15 residues. In nucleotides, the CDR3 is TGCGCCAGCAGCCAAGGGGGGGGAGCCACAGATACGCAGTATTTT. Translating gives CASSQGGGATDTQYF.

The chain employs TRBV6-5 and TRBJ1-1; TRBD1 matches 12 bases. Trimming took 7 bases from V and 7 from J; bases not matched to a gene: 10. The germline CDR1 and CDR2 sequences are MNHEY and SVGAGI. This CDR3 has 15 amino acids. As DNA, the CDR3 is TGTGCCAGCACCACCGGGACAGGGGGCTTCAGTGAAGCTTTCTTT. Protein: CASTTGTGGFSEAFF.

The gene calls are TRBV5-6 and TRBJ1-1; D possibly corresponds to TRBD1 (5 bases). V dropped 1 base and J dropped 1 base, with 5 bases sitting between them. The V gene's germline CDR1 is SGHDT and CDR2 YYEEEE. This CDR3 is 13 amino acids long. CDR3 nucleotide sequence: TGTGCCAGCAGCTTGCAGGGGAACACTGAAGCTTTCTTT. Amino acid sequence: CASSLQGNTEAFF. The full variable domain, its missing parts supplied by reference TRBV5-6 and TRBJ1-1, is DAGVTQSPTHLIKTRGQQVTLRCSPKSGHDTVSWYQQALGQGPQFIFQYYEEEERQRGNFPDRFSGHQFPNYSSELNVNALLLGDSALYLCASSLQGNTEAFFGQGTRLTVV.

This clone was recorded only once. The J gene is TRBJ2-1, the V gene TRBV11-2, with 9 nucleotides matching TRBD2. CDR3 length equals 17 residues. The J segment lost 5 bases and the V segment lost 6 bases, leaving 14 bases of the junction unmatched. CDR1 and CDR2 (germline): SGHAT, FQNNGV. CDR3 coding DNA: TGTGCCAGCAGGCTGCTAGCGGGATGGACTATTAACAATGAGCAGTTCTTC. Translation: CASRLLAGWTINNEQFF. Full variable domain (missing parts from reference TRBV11-2 and TRBJ2-1): EAGVAQSPRYKIIEKRQSVAFWCNPISGHATLYWYQQILGQGPKLLIQFQNNGVVDDSQLPKDRFSAERLKGVDSTLKIQPAKLEDSAVYLCASRLLAGWTINNEQFFGPGTRLTVL.